This T cell receptor (beta chain) emerged from a study of beta chain features in type 1 diabetes. Study overall: All of the samples together had around 110,000,000 sorted cells examined.

As every portion of the isolated RNA was reverse transcribed, the sequencing read expressed TCRB transcripts. Sequencing of naive, central memory and regulatory T cell samples gave an average of around 3.6 million reads. Some clones are missing from TCRdb's copy, which holds only in-frame ones; the method was immunoSEQ multiplex PCR. The sample records more than 300,000 clones, approximately 9.9% being singletons. This clone came up a few times. Its antigen is undetermined. General study results and limits: There was a moderate but significant shortening of TCRB CDR3s in all four CD4+ subsets of Type 1 diabetes patients. Type 1 diabetes patients had VDJ junctions that carried fewer insertions and more deletions. Any HLA-type effect on TCRB rearrangement remained unresolved here.

The receptor comes from a man aged 30 to 39 with type 1 diabetes. Sequenced: central memory CD4+ T cells from blood.

The CDR3 region is CASSPGQVTNTEAFF. In DNA, the CDR3 is TGTGCCAGCTCACCAGGACAGGTGACGAACACTGAAGCTTTCTTT. The V and J genes are TRBV18 and TRBJ1-1; 7 bases match TRBD1. V was pared by 2 bases and J by 1 base, with 4 bases of the junction left unmatched. The CDR3 spans 15 residues. Per germline, CDR1 KGHSH and CDR2 LQKENI.